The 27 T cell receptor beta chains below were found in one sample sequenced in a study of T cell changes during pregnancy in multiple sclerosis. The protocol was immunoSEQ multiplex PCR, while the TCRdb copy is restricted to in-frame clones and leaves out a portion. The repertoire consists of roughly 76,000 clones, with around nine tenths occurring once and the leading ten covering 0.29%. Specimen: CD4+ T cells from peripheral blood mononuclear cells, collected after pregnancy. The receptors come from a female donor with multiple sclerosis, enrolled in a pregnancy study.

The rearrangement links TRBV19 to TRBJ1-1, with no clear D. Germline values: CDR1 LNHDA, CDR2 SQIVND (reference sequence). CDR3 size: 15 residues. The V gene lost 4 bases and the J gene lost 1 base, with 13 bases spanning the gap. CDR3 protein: CASSTYAAANTEAFF. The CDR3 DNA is TGTGCCAGTAGTACCTACGCGGCAGCGAACACTGAAGCTTTCTTT.

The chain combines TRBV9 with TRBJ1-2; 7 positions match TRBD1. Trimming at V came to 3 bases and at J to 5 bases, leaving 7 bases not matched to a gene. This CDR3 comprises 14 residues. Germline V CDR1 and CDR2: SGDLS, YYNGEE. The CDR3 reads CASSARQGRYGYTF. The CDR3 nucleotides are TGTGCCAGCAGCGCCAGACAGGGAAGGTATGGCTACACCTTC.

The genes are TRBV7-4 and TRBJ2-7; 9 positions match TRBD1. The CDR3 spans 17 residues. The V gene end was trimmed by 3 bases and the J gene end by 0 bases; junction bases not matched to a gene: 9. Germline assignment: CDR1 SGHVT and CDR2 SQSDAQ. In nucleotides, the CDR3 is TGTGCCAGCAGCTTTAGGGGTAGACAGGGGGGCTCCTACGAGCAGTACTTC. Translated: CASSFRGRQGGSYEQYF.

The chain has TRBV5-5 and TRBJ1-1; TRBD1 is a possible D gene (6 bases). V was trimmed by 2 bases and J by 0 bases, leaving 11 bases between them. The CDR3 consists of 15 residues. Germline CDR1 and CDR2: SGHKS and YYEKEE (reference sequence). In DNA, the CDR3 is TGTGCCAGCAGCTTCCTCGACAGGCTGAACACTGAAGCTTTCTTT. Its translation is CASSFLDRLNTEAFF.

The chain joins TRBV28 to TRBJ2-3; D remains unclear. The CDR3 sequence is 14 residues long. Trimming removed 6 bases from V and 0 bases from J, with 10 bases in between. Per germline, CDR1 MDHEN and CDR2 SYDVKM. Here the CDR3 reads CASRPGGSTDTQYF. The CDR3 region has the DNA TGTGCCAGCAGGCCTGGCGGTAGCACAGATACGCAGTATTTT.

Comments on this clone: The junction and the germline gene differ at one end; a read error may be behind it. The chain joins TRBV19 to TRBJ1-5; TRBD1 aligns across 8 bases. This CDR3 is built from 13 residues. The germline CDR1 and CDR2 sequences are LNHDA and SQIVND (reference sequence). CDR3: CASSFSVQGAINF. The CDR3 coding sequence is TGTGCCAGTAGTTTCTCGGTGCAGGGGGCGATAAATTTT.

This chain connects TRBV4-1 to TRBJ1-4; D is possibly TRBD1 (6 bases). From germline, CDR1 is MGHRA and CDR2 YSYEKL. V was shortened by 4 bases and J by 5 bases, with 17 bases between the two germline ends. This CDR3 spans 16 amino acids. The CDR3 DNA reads TGCGCCAGCAGCCGCGGGGGGCCGGGACCAAATGAAAAACTGTTTTTT. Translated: CASSRGGPGPNEKLFF.

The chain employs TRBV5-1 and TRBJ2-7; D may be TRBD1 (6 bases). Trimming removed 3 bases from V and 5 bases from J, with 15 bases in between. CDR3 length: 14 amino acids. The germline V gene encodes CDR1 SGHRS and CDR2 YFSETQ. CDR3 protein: CASSWSDRTNEQYF. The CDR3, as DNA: TGCGCCAGCAGCTGGTCCGACAGGACCAACGAGCAGTACTTC. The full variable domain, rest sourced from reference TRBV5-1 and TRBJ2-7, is KAGVTQTPRYLIKTRGQQVTLSCSPISGHRSVSWYQQTPGQGLQFLFEYFSETQRNKGNFPGRFSGRQFSNSRSEMNVSTLELGDSALYLCASSWSDRTNEQYFGPGTRLTVT.

The CDR3 nucleotides are TGTGCCAGCAGCTTAGTAGGGGCAAGCACAGATACGCAGTATTTT. Amino acids: CASSLVGASTDTQYF. The genes are TRBV7-9 and TRBJ2-3; a possible D gene is TRBD1 (5 bases). Germline values: CDR1 SEHNR, CDR2 FQNEAQ (reference sequence). This CDR3 comprises 15 residues. Between the trimmed V and J ends, which lost 1 base and 0 bases, there was a span of 8 bases.

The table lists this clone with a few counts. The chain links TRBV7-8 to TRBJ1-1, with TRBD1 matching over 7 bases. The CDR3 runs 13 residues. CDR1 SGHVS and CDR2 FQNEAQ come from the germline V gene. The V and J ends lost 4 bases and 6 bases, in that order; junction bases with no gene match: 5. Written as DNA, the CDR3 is TGTGCCAGCAGCTCGACAGGGATCCCTGAAGCTTTCTTT. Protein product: CASSSTGIPEAFF. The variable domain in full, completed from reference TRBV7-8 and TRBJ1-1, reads GAGVSQSPRYKVAKRGQDVALRCDPISGHVSLFWYQQALGQGPEFLTYFQNEAQLDKSGLPSDRFFAERPEGSVSTLKIQRTQQEDSAVYLCASSSTGIPEAFFGQGTRLTVV.

This CDR3 reads CASSKGGTYEQYF. The CDR3 DNA sequence: TGTGCCAGCAGCAAAGGGGGTACCTACGAGCAGTACTTC. The chain has TRBV5-4 and TRBJ2-7; possibly TRBD1 for D (6 bases). CDR1 is SGHNT and CDR2 is YYREEE in the germline V gene (reference sequence). CDR3 length: 13 residues. V lost 4 bases and J 2 bases, leaving 10 bases between the germline ends.

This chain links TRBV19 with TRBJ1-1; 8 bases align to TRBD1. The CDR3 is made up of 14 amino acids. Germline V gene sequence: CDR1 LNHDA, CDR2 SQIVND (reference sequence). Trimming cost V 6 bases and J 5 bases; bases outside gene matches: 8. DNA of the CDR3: TGTGCCAGTAGCGGGGACAGGAGGGAAACTGAAGCTTTCTTT. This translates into CASSGDRRETEAFF.

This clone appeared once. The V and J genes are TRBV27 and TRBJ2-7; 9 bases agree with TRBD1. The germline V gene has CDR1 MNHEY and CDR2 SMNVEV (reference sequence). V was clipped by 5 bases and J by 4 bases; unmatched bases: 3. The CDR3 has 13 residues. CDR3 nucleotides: TGTGCCAGCAGTGGACAGGGGATATACGAGCAGTACTTC. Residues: CASSGQGIYEQYF.

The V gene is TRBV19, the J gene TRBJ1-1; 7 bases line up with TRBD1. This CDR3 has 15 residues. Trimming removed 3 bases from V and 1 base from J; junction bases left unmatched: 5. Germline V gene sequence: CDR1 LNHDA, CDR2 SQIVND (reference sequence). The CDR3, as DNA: TGTGCCAGTAGTATTATTGGGACAGCGAACACTGAAGCTTTCTTT. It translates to CASSIIGTANTEAFF.

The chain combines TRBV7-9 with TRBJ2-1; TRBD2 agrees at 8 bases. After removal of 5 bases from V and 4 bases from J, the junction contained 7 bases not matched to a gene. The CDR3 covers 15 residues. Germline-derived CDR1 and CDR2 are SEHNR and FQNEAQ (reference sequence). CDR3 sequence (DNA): TGTGCCAGCAGCCTCAGCGGGGGAGCTTACAATGAGCAGTTCTTC. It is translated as CASSLSGGAYNEQFF.

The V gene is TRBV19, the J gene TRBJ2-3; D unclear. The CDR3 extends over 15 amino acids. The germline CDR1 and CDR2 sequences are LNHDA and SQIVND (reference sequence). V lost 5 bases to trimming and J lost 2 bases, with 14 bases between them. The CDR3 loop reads CASSFGLVATDTQYF. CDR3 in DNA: TGTGCCAGTAGTTTTGGCCTAGTGGCCACAGATACGCAGTATTTT.

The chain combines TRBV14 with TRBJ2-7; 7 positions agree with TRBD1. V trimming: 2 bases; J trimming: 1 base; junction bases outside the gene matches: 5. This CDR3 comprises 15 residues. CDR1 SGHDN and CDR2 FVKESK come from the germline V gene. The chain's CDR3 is CASSQSNRGSYEQYF. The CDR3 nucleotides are TGTGCCAGCAGCCAATCAAACAGGGGATCCTACGAGCAGTACTTC.

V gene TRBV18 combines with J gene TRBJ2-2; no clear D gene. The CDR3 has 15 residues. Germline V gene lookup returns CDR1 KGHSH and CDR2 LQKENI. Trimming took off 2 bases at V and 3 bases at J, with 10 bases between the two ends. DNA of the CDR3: TGTGCCAGCTCACCAAAAGAGGTTGACACCGGGGAGCTGTTTTTT. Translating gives CASSPKEVDTGELFF.

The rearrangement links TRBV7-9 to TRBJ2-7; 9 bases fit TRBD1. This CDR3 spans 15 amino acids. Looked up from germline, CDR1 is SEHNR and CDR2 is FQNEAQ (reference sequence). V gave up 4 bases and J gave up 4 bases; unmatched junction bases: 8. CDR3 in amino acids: CASSSPDRGIYEQYF. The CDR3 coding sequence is TGTGCCAGCAGCTCCCCGGACAGGGGAATATACGAGCAGTACTTC. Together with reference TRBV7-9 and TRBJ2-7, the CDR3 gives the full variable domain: DTGVSQNPRHKITKRGQNVTFRCDPISEHNRLYWYRQTLGQGPEFLTYFQNEAQLEKSRLLSDRFSAERPKGSFSTLEIQRTEQGDSAMYLCASSSPDRGIYEQYFGPGTRLTVT.

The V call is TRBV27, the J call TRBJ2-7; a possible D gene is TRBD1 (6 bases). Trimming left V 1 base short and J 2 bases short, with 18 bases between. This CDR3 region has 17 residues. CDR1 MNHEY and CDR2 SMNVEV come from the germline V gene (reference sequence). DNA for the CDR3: TGTGCCAGCAGTTTATGGGTCAACAGGGAAACTCCCTACGAGCAGTACTTC. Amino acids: CASSLWVNRETPYEQYF.

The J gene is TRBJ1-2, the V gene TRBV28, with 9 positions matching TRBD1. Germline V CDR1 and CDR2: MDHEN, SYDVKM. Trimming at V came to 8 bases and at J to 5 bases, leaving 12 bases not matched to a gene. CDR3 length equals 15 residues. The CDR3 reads CASVPGDRDRYGYTF. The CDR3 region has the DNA TGTGCCAGCGTTCCGGGGGACAGGGATAGATATGGCTACACCTTC.

The CDR3 nucleotides read TGCGCCAGCAGCAACGGGGACAGGGGGCATGGCTACACCTTC. This encodes CASSNGDRGHGYTF. This chain uses TRBV5-1 with TRBJ1-2; 12 bases agree with TRBD1. This CDR3 contains 14 residues. CDR1 is SGHRS and CDR2 is YFSETQ in the germline V gene. V shed 4 bases, J shed 6 bases, and the junction held 4 bases outside the gene matches. Drawing the rest from reference TRBV5-1 and TRBJ1-2, the complete variable domain is KAGVTQTPRYLIKTRGQQVTLSCSPISGHRSVSWYQQTPGQGLQFLFEYFSETQRNKGNFPGRFSGRQFSNSRSEMNVSTLELGDSALYLCASSNGDRGHGYTFGSGTRLTVV.

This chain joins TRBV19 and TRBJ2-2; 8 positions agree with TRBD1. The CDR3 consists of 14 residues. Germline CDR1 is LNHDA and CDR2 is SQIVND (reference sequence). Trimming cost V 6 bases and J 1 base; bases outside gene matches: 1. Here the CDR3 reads CASRGTGNTGELFF. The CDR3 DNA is TGTGCCAGTAGGGGGACAGGGAACACCGGGGAGCTGTTTTTT. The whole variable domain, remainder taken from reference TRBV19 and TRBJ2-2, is DGGITQSPKYLFRKEGQNVTLSCEQNLNHDAMYWYRQDPGQGLRLIYYSQIVNDFQKGDIAEGYSVSREKKESFPLTVTSAQKNPTAFYLCASRGTGNTGELFFGEGSRLTVL.

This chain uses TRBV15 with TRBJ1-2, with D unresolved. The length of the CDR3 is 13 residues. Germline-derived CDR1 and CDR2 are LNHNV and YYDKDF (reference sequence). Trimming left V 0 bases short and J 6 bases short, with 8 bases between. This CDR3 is CATSRDSKDGYTF. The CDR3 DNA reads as TGTGCCACCAGCAGAGATAGCAAGGATGGCTACACCTTC.

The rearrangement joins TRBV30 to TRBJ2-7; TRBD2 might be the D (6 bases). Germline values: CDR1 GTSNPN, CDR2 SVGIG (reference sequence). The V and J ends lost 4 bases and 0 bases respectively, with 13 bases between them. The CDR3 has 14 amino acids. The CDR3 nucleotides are TGTGCCTGGACCGATGCCGGGAGCTCCTACGAGCAGTACTTC. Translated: CAWTDAGSSYEQYF.

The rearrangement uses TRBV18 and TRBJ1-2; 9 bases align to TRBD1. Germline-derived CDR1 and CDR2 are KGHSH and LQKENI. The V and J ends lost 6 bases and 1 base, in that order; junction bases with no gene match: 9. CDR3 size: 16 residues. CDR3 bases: TGTGCCAGCTCGCCGAGGGGACAGGGCAATAACTATGGCTACACCTTC. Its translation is CASSPRGQGNNYGYTF.

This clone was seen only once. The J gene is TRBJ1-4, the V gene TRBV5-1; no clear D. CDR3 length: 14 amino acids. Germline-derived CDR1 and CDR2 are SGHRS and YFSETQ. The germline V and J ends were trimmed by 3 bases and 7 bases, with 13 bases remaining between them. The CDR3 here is CASSYVGTSEKLFF. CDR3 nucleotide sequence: TGCGCCAGCAGCTACGTGGGCACAAGTGAAAAACTGTTTTTT.